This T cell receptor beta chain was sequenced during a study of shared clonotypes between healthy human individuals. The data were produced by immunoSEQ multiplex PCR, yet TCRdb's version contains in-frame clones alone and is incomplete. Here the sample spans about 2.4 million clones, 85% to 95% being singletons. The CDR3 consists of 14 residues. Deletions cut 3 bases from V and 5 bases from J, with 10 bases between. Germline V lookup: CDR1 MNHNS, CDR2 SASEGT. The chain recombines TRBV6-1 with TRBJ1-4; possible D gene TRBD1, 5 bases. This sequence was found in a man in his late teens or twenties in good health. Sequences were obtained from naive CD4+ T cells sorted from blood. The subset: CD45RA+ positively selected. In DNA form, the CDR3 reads TGTGCCAGCAGTGATGACAGTTCGAATGAAAAACTGTTTTTT. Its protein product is CASSDDSSNEKLFF.